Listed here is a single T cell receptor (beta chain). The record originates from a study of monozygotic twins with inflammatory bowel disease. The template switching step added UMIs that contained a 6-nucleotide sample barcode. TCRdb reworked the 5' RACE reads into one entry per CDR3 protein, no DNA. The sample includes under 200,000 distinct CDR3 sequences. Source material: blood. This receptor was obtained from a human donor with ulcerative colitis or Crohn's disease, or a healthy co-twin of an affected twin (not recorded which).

CDR3 sequence: CASSLVLASHNEQFF. The rearrangement links TRBV7-8 to TRBJ2-1; the TRBD2 assignment by TCRdb is unverifiable without DNA. Germline values: CDR1 SGHVS, CDR2 FQNEAQ. This CDR3 region has 15 residues.